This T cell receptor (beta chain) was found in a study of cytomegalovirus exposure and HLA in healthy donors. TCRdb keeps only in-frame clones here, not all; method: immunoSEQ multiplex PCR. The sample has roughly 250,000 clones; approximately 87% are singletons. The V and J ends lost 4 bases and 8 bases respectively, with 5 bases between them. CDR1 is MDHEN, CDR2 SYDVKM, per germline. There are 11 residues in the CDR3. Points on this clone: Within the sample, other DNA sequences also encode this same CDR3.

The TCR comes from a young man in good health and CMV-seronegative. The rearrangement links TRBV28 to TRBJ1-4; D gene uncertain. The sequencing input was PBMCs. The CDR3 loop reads CASSSGEKLFF. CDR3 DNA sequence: TGTGCCAGCAGTTCAGGCGAAAAACTGTTTTTT.